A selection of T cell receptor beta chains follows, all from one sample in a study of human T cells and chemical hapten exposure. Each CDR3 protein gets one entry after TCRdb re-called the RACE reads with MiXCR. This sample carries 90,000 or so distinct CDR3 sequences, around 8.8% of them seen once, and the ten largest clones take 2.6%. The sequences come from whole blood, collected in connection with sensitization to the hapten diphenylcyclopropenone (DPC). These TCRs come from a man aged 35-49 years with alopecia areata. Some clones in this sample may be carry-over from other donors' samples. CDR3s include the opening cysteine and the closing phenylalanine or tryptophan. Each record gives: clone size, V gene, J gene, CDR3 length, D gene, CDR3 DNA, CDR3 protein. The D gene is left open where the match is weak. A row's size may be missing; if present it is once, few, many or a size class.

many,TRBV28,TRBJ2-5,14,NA,TGTGCCAGCAGTTTCGGCAGAAATCTTGAGACCCAGTACTTC,CASSFGRNLETQYF
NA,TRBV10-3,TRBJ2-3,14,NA,TGTGCCATCAGTGAGTCGCCTACCCTGGATACGCAGTATTTT,CAISESPTLDTQYF
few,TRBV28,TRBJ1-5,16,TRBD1,TGTGCCAGCAGTTTGGAGACAGGGGGCAGGTTTCAGCCCCAGCATTTT,CASSLETGGRFQPQHF
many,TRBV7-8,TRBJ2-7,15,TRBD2,TGTGCCAGCAGCCCGGGGACTAGGCTAGGACGCGAGCAGTACTTC,CASSPGTRLGREQYF
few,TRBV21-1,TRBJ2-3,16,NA,TGTGCCAGCAGCCCTCGAGGACCCGATGGCACAGATACGCAGTATTTT,CASSPRGPDGTDTQYF
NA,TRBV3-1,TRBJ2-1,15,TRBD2,TGTGCCAGCAGCCAACCGGGACTAGCATACAATGAGCAGTTCTTC,CASSQPGLAYNEQFF
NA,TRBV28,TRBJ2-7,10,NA,TGTGCCACCCAGGGCTACGAGCAGTACTTC,CATQGYEQYF
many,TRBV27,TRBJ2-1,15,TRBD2,TGTGCCAGCAGTCCCCTGGCTAGCGGGATAAATGAGCAGTTCTTC,CASSPLASGINEQFF
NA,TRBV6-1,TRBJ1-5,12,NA,TGTGCCAGCCTAAGGGGCAATCAGCCCCAGCATTTT,CASLRGNQPQHF
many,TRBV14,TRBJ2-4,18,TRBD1,TGTGCCAGCAGCCAAGATTTGGGGGACAGGGGAGCCAAAAACATTCAGTACTTC,CASSQDLGDRGAKNIQYF
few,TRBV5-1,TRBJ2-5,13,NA,TGCGCCAGCGCCCTGACTCACCAAGAGACCCAGTACTTC,CASALTHQETQYF
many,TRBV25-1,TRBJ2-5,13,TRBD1,TGTGCCAGCACCCGGGACAGGGCCGAGACCCAGTACTTC,CASTRDRAETQYF
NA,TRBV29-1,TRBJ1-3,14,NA,TGCAGCGTTGAAATGGGCGGCTCTGGAAACACCATATATTTT,CSVEMGGSGNTIYF
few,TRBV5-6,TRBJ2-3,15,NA,TGTGCCAGCAGCGCCGGTAATAGATTCACAGATACGCAGTATTTT,CASSAGNRFTDTQYF
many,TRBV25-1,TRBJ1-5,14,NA,TGTGCCAGCAGTGAGGCGGGGATTAATCAGCCCCAGCATTTT,CASSEAGINQPQHF
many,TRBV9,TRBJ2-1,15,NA,TGTGCCAGCAGCCCCCCCGAGAGCTCCTACAATGAGCAGTTCTTC,CASSPPESSYNEQFF
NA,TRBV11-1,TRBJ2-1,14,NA,TGTGCCAGCAGCTTAGCGGGAACCTACAATGAGCAGTTCTTC,CASSLAGTYNEQFF